The 25 T cell receptor beta chains reported below all come from one sample, sequenced in a study of T-cell memory formation after mild COVID-19 (dated by TCRdb to 2020 to 2023). The method behind the library was 5' RACE. For sequencing, an Illumina NovaSeq 6000 was employed. TCRdb trimmed public reads at Q25 via fastp, called clones via MiXCR and kept in-frame beta chains. When rows share a CDR3 protein, they turn into one entry using the most common DNA and genes. The table for this sample lists some 54,000 distinct CDR3 sequences; approximately 9.5% of them were counted only once. The ten biggest clones cover roughly 1.2% of the sample. What was sequenced was PBMCs or a T cell subset sorted from them (not recorded which). All receptors come from a man between 18 and 35 years old who had mild COVID-19 (a few samples of this study predate the infection). The sample titles of this study are shuffled in the database, so cell type and time point are left out; the donor was told from shared clones.

The rearrangement joins TRBV12-3 or TRBV12-4 to TRBJ2-7, with D possibly being TRBD1 (5 bases). Trimming cost V 8 bases and J 0 bases, with 8 bases left between them. The CDR3 is 12 residues long. This CDR3 is CASGDSSYEQYF. As DNA, the CDR3 is TGTGCCAGCGGAGACAGCTCCTACGAGCAGTACTTC.

This rearrangement joins TRBV20-1 to TRBJ2-7; 9 positions agree with TRBD1. Looked up from germline, CDR1 is DFQATT and CDR2 is SNEGSKA (reference sequence). The CDR3 is made up of 13 amino acids. V was pared by 6 bases and J by 3 bases, with 6 bases of the junction left unmatched. The CDR3 bases are TGCAGTGCGTCGACAGGGGGAGTCTACGAGCAGTACTTC. Its translation is CSASTGGVYEQYF.

This chain connects TRBV6-5 to TRBJ1-6; TRBD1 is a possible D gene (5 bases). CDR3 size: 13 residues. Germline CDR1 is MNHEY and CDR2 is SVGAGI. Trimming pared 6 bases from V and 9 bases from J, leaving 12 bases between. The DNA of the CDR3 is TGTGCCAGCAGCCCTCAGGGTAGTTCACCCCTCCACTTT. Translating it yields CASSPQGSSPLHF.

V and J are TRBV27 and TRBJ1-4; D is uncertain. The V gene's germline CDR1 is MNHEY and CDR2 SMNVEV (reference sequence). This CDR3 has 13 amino acids. Trimming pared 7 bases from V and 8 bases from J, leaving 14 bases between. CDR3 bases: TGTGCCAGCAAGATGGGCAGGTTGGAAAAACTGTTTTTT. Its translation: CASKMGRLEKLFF.

The table lists this clonotype with many counts. This chain connects TRBV20-1 to TRBJ2-5; D is perhaps TRBD1 or TRBD2 (5 bases each). Germline V gene sequence: CDR1 DFQATT, CDR2 SNEGSKA (reference sequence). The CDR3 consists of 16 residues. The V end was cut by 0 bases, the J end by 5 bases, with 19 bases between. CDR3: CSARDPSLGVRETQYF. DNA of the CDR3: TGCAGTGCTAGAGATCCGTCGCTGGGGGTCCGGGAGACCCAGTACTTC.

The gene calls are TRBV18 and TRBJ2-1; D tentatively reads TRBD1 or TRBD2 (6 bases each). Germline V gene sequence: CDR1 KGHSH, CDR2 LQKENI. Trimming stripped 8 bases from V and 8 bases from J, with 19 bases between. This CDR3 is 14 amino acids long. CDR3: CASAYSGAWDEQFF. The CDR3 DNA is TGTGCCAGCGCATACTCGGGGGCCTGGGATGAGCAGTTCTTC. Combining the CDR3 with reference TRBV18 and TRBJ2-1 gives the whole variable domain NAGVMQNPRHLVRRRGQEARLRCSPMKGHSHVYWYRQLPEEGLKFMVYLQKENIIDESGMPKERFSAEFPKEGPSILRIQQVVRGDSAAYFCASAYSGAWDEQFFGPGTRLTVL.

The chain is built from TRBV4-3 and TRBJ1-2; D is perhaps TRBD1 (5 bases). The CDR3 loop spans 19 amino acids. The V end lost 0 bases, the J end lost 4 bases, and 24 bases lay between the germline ends. Germline V gene lookup returns CDR1 LGHNA and CDR2 YSLEER. The CDR3 sequence: CASSQDTGAGVILGYGYTF. The DNA of the CDR3 is TGCGCCAGCAGCCAAGACACCGGGGCCGGGGTCATTTTGGGCTATGGCTACACCTTC.

The sample holds a few counts of this clonotype. This rearrangement joins TRBV7-2 to TRBJ1-5, with a tentative D call TRBD1 (5 bases). CDR3 length: 15 amino acids. Germline V gene sequence: CDR1 SGHTA, CDR2 FQGNSA. V was pared by 0 bases and J by 9 bases, with 15 bases between. CDR3 DNA: TGTGCCAGCAGCTTAGCCCCGGGCTGGGACTGGCCCCAGCATTTT. This gives the protein CASSLAPGWDWPQHF.

The CDR3 region is CASSQGGWNTEAFF. CDR3 nucleotides: TGCGCCAGCAGCCAAGGTGGGTGGAACACTGAAGCTTTCTTT. This rearrangement joins TRBV4-1 to TRBJ1-1; D is unclear. Germline V gives CDR1 MGHRA, CDR2 YSYEKL. This CDR3 is built from 14 residues. V was cut by 1 base and J by 1 base, with 7 bases left in between.

This clonotype was seen more than once but under ten times. The chain links TRBV5-1 to TRBJ2-7; D may be TRBD1 (8 bases). Per the germline V gene, CDR1 is SGHRS and CDR2 is YFSETQ. This CDR3 is 14 amino acids long. Trimming took off 3 bases at V and 4 bases at J, with 14 bases between the two ends. CDR3 sequence: CASSSQGGGYEQYF. DNA of the CDR3: TGCGCCAGCAGCTCACAGGGGGGAGGGTACGAGCAGTACTTC.

V gene TRBV7-2 combines with J gene TRBJ2-3, with 11 bases aligning to TRBD2. Germline-derived CDR1 and CDR2 are SGHTA and FQGNSA. The CDR3 runs to 16 residues. V gave up 4 bases and J gave up 4 bases; unmatched junction bases: 7. The CDR3 region is CASSWSGTSGPDTQYF. The CDR3 DNA sequence: TGTGCCAGCAGCTGGAGTGGGACTAGCGGTCCAGATACGCAGTATTTT.

This clonotype was seen ten or more times. The rearrangement links TRBV20-1 to TRBJ1-5, with a tentative D call TRBD1 (6 bases). Germline-derived CDR1 and CDR2 are DFQATT and SNEGSKA (reference sequence). The germline V and J ends were trimmed by 3 bases and 5 bases, with 8 bases remaining between them. The CDR3 loop spans 12 amino acids. CDR3 loop: CSARRGDQPQHF. The CDR3 DNA reads as TGCAGTGCTAGGAGGGGGGATCAGCCCCAGCATTTT.

This clonotype was seen a handful of times. This chain links TRBV15 with TRBJ2-1; D is tentatively TRBD1 or TRBD2 (5 bases each). Per germline, CDR1 LNHNV and CDR2 YYDKDF (reference sequence). CDR3 length: 16 residues. V was trimmed by 1 base and J by 8 bases, leaving 18 bases between them. DNA of the CDR3: TGTGCCACCAGCAGAGCTCGGGACGGTGAGGGCTATGAGCAGTTCTTC. Encoded protein: CATSRARDGEGYEQFF.

This chain uses TRBV7-9 with TRBJ1-1; a possible D gene is TRBD1 (5 bases). This CDR3 has 15 residues. Trimming removed 4 bases at V and 3 bases at J, with 15 bases between. The germline V gene has CDR1 SEHNR and CDR2 FQNEAQ (reference sequence). The DNA for the CDR3 is TGTGCCAGCAGCTCTCGTGGGACGTTAGACACTGAAGCTTTCTTT. The encoded protein is CASSSRGTLDTEAFF.

The rearrangement joins TRBV20-1 to TRBJ2-5; 7 bases are a match to TRBD1. The V and J ends lost 5 bases and 3 bases, in that order; junction bases with no gene match: 9. The CDR3 has 14 amino acids. Germline values: CDR1 DFQATT, CDR2 SNEGSKA (reference sequence). The CDR3 bases are TGCAGTGCTGTCTCCGGGACAGAAAAAGAGACCCAGTACTTC. Translating it yields CSAVSGTEKETQYF.

As to this clonotype: At one end, the junction sequence differs from germline, possibly due to a read error. The chain recombines TRBV2 with TRBJ1-4; D remains ambiguous. This CDR3 is 12 amino acids long. CDR1 is SNHLY and CDR2 is FYNNEI in the germline V gene. CDR3 protein: CASSPLETGVHF. As DNA, the CDR3 is TGTGCCAGCAGTCCCTTGGAGACGGGTGTCCATTTT.

The chain couples TRBV5-1 to TRBJ2-5; TRBD1 matches 8 bases. This CDR3 is 13 amino acids long. CDR1 SGHRS and CDR2 YFSETQ come from the germline V gene. V dropped 7 bases and J dropped 5; count of bases not matched to a gene: 7. The CDR3 protein is CASQRQGMETQYF. CDR3 nucleotide sequence: TGCGCCAGCCAGAGACAGGGGATGGAGACCCAGTACTTC.

At least ten counts were recorded for this clonotype. CDR3 amino acids: CASSRDRGLSYGYTF. The CDR3 DNA sequence: TGCGCCAGCAGCCGGGACAGGGGTTTGAGCTATGGCTACACCTTC. J is TRBJ1-2 and V is TRBV4-3, with 10 bases fitting TRBD1. CDR1 and CDR2 from the germline V gene are LGHNA and YSLEER. This CDR3 has 15 residues. The V gene end was trimmed by 4 bases and the J gene end by 4 bases; junction bases not matched to a gene: 6.

There are a few counts of this clonotype. The chain recombines TRBV7-2 with TRBJ2-7; the match to TRBD1 covers 9 bases. CDR1 is SGHTA and CDR2 is FQGNSA in the germline V gene. The CDR3 runs to 15 residues. After removal of 6 bases from V and 3 bases from J, the junction contained 9 bases not matched to a gene. The CDR3 DNA reads TGTGCCAGCAGTATCGGGACAGGGAAGAGCTACGAGCAGTACTTC. Its translation: CASSIGTGKSYEQYF. Combining the CDR3 with reference TRBV7-2 and TRBJ2-7 gives the whole variable domain GAGVSQSPSNKVTEKGKDVELRCDPISGHTALYWYRQSLGQGLEFLIYFQGNSAPDKSGLPSDRFSAERTGGSVSTLTIQRTQQEDSAVYLCASSIGTGKSYEQYFGPGTRLTVT.

This clonotype was recorded many times. The V call is TRBV6-6, the J call TRBJ2-3; 9 bases agree with TRBD1. V gave up 6 bases and J gave up 2 bases; unmatched junction bases: 6. Germline V gene sequence: CDR1 MNHNY, CDR2 SVGAGI (reference sequence). The CDR3 covers 15 residues. As DNA, the CDR3 is TGTGCCAGCAGGCCGGGACAGGGCCACACAGATACGCAGTATTTT. Translation gives CASRPGQGHTDTQYF.

This clonotype was seen many times. The chain couples TRBV4-3 to TRBJ2-1; 7 bases are shared with TRBD2. This CDR3 spans 13 amino acids. From germline, CDR1 is LGHNA and CDR2 YSLEER. The trim removed 3 bases at V and 5 bases at J, leaving 1 base unmatched. The CDR3 region has the DNA TGCGCCAGCAGCCAGGGGGGGGACAATGAGCAGTTCTTC. Its protein product is CASSQGGDNEQFF.

The CDR3 nucleotides read TGTGCCAGCAGCTCCACTAGCGGACCCACAGATACGCAGTATTTT. It encodes CASSSTSGPTDTQYF. The rearrangement links TRBV9 to TRBJ2-3, with TRBD2 identical over 8 bases. Germline CDR1 and CDR2: SGDLS and YYNGEE. V lost 4 bases and J lost 2; bases outside the gene matches: 6. This CDR3 comprises 15 residues.

This clonotype was picked up a small number of times. The chain is built from TRBV4-3 and TRBJ1-5; D is uncertain. CDR1 and CDR2 from the germline V gene are LGHNA and YSLEER. Deletions cut 0 bases from V and 2 bases from J, with 11 bases between. This CDR3 contains 16 residues. CDR3 protein: CASSQDKGIGNQPQHF. The CDR3 coding sequence is TGCGCCAGCAGCCAAGATAAGGGAATCGGCAATCAGCCCCAGCATTTT.

This clonotype was recorded at least ten times. This chain uses TRBV4-3 with TRBJ1-5, with D perhaps TRBD1 (5 bases). V shed 0 bases and J shed 3 bases, with 9 bases lying between them. The germline gives CDR1 LGHNA, CDR2 YSLEER. This CDR3 has 15 amino acids. CDR3 nucleotide sequence: TGCGCCAGCAGCCAAGACTGGGGGGACAATCAGCCCCAGCATTTT. It codes for CASSQDWGDNQPQHF.

The chain links TRBV5-1 to TRBJ1-2; 7 bases line up with TRBD1. The length of the CDR3 is 11 residues. Germline V CDR1 and CDR2: SGHRS, YFSETQ. V lost 3 bases and J lost 7; bases outside the gene matches: 0. CDR3 in DNA: TGCGCCAGCAGCTACAGGGGTGGCTACACCTTC. It codes for CASSYRGGYTF.